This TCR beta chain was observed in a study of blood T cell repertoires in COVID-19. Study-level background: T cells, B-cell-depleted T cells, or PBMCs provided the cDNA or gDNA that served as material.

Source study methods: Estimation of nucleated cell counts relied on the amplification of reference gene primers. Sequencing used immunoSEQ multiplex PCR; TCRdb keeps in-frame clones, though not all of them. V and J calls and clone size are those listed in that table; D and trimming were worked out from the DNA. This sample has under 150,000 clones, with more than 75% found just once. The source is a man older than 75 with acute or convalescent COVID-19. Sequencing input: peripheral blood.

The CDR3 DNA sequence: TGTGCCAGCAGTTACACAGGGGTGGATAATGAAAAACTGTTTTTT. As protein: CASSYTGVDNEKLFF. The chain links TRBV27 to TRBJ1-4; the match to TRBD1 covers 7 bases. The CDR3 is made up of 15 amino acids. Germline loops: CDR1 MNHEY, CDR2 SMNVEV (reference sequence). The J segment lost 4 bases and the V segment lost 4 bases, leaving 6 bases of the junction unmatched. Combining the CDR3 with reference TRBV27 and TRBJ1-4 gives the whole variable domain EAQVTQNPRYLITVTGKKLTVTCSQNMNHEYMSWYRQDPGLGLRQIYYSMNVEVTDKGDVPEGYKVSRKEKRNFPLILESPSPNQTSLYFCASSYTGVDNEKLFFGSGTQLSVL.